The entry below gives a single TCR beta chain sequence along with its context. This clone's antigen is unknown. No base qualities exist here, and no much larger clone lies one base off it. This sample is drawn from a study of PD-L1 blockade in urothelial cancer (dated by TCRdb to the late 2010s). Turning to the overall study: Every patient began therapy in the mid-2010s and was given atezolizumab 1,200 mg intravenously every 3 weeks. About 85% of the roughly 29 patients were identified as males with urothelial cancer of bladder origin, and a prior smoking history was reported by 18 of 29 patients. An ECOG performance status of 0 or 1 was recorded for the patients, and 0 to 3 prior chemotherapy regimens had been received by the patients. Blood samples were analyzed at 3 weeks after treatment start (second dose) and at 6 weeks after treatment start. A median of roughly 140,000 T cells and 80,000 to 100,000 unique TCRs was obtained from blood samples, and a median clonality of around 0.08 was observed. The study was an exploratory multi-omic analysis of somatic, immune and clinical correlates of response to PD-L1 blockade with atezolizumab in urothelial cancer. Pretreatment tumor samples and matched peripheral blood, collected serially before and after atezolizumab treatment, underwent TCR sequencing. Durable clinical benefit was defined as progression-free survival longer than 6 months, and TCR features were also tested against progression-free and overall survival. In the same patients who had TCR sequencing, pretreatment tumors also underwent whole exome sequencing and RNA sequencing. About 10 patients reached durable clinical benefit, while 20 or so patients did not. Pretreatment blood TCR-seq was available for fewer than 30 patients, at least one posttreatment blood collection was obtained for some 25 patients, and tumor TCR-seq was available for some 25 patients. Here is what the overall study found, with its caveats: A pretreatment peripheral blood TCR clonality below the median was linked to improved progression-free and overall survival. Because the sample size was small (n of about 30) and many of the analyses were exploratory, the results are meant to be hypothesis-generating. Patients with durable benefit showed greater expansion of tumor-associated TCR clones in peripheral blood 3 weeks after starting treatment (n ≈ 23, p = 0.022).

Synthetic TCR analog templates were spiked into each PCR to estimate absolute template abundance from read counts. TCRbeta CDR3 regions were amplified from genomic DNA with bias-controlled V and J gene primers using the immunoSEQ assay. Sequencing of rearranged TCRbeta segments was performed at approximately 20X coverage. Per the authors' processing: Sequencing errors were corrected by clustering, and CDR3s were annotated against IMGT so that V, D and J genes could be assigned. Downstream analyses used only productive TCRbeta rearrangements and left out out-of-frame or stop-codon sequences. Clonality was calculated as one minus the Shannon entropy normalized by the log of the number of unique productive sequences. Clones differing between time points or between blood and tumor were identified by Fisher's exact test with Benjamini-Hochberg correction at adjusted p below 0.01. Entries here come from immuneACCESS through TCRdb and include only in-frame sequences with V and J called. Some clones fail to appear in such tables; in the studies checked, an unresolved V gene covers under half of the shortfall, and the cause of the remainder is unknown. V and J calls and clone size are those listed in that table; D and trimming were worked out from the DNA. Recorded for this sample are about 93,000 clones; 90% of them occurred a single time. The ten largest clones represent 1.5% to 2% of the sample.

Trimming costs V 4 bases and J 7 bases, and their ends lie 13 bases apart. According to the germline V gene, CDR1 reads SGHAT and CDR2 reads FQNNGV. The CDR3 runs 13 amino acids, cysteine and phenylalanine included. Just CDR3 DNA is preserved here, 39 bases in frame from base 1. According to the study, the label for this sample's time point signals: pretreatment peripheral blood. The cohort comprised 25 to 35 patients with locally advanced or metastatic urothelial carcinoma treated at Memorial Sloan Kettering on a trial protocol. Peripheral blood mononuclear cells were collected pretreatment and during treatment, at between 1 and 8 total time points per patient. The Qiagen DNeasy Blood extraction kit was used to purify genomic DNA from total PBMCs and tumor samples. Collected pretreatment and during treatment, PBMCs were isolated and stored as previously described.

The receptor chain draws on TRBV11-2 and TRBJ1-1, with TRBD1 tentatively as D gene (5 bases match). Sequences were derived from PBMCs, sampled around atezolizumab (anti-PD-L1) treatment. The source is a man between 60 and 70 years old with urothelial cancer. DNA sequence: TGTGCCAGCAGCTCTAACAGGATTATTGAAGCTTTCTTT. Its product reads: CASSSNRIIEAFF.